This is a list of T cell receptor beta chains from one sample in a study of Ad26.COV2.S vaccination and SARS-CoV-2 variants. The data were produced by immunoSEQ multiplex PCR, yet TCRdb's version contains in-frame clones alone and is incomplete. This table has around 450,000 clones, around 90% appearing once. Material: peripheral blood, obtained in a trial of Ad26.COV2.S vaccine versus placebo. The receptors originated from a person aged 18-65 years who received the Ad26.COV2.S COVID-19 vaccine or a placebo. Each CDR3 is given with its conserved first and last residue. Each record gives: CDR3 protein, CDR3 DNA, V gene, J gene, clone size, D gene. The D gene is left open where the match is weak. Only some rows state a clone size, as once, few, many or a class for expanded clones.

CDR3aa: CASRVRTSLGEQFF; CDR3nt: TGTGCCAGCAGGGTTCGGACTAGCCTTGGTGAGCAGTTCTTC; v_gene: TRBV2; j_gene: TRBJ2-1; abundance: NA; d_gene: TRBD2
CDR3aa: CASSEEVKSSGNTIYF; CDR3nt: TGTGCCAGCAGTGAAGAGGTGAAAAGCTCTGGAAACACCATATATTTT; v_gene: TRBV2; j_gene: TRBJ1-3; abundance: once; d_gene: NA
CDR3aa: CASSPDKNYGYTF; CDR3nt: TGTGCCAGCAGCCCAGATAAAAACTATGGCTACACCTTC; v_gene: TRBV7-2; j_gene: TRBJ1-2; abundance: NA; d_gene: NA
CDR3aa: CASSVGQGGEKLFF; CDR3nt: TGTGCCAGCTCAGTGGGACAGGGAGGAGAAAAACTGTTTTTT; v_gene: TRBV18; j_gene: TRBJ1-4; abundance: once; d_gene: TRBD1
CDR3aa: CAISVRGASTDTQYF; CDR3nt: TGTGCCATCAGTGTCCGGGGCGCTAGCACAGATACGCAGTATTTT; v_gene: TRBV10-3; j_gene: TRBJ2-3; abundance: NA; d_gene: NA
CDR3aa: CAWSSPENYGYTF; CDR3nt: TGTGCCTGGAGTTCTCCAGAAAACTATGGCTACACCTTC; v_gene: TRBV30; j_gene: TRBJ1-2; abundance: NA; d_gene: NA
CDR3aa: CASSVRGRGLSSYNEQFF; CDR3nt: TGTGCCAGCAGCGTCAGGGGCAGGGGGCTGAGCTCCTACAATGAGCAGTTCTTC; v_gene: TRBV14; j_gene: TRBJ2-1; abundance: NA; d_gene: TRBD1
CDR3aa: CASSLKLGGSYNEQFF; CDR3nt: TGTGCCAGCAGCTTAAAATTGGGAGGCTCCTACAATGAGCAGTTCTTC; v_gene: TRBV7-8; j_gene: TRBJ2-1; abundance: NA; d_gene: NA
CDR3aa: CSVELLNTDTQYF; CDR3nt: TGCAGCGTTGAATTGCTCAACACAGATACGCAGTATTTT; v_gene: TRBV29-1; j_gene: TRBJ2-3; abundance: NA; d_gene: NA
CDR3aa: CATRGYTQYF; CDR3nt: TGTGCCACCAGGGGTTATACGCAGTATTTT; v_gene: TRBV28; j_gene: TRBJ2-3; abundance: NA; d_gene: NA
CDR3aa: CAISKTSGNTGELFF; CDR3nt: TGTGCCATCAGTAAGACTAGCGGGAACACCGGGGAGCTGTTTTTT; v_gene: TRBV10-3; j_gene: TRBJ2-2; abundance: NA; d_gene: TRBD2
CDR3aa: CASRGLSDTQYF; CDR3nt: TGTGCCAGCCGTGGACTGTCAGATACGCAGTATTTT; v_gene: TRBV5-4; j_gene: TRBJ2-3; abundance: NA; d_gene: NA
CDR3aa: CATSGLTSKPYEQYF; CDR3nt: TGTGCCACTTCCGGCTTGACATCGAAACCCTACGAGCAGTACTTC; v_gene: TRBV2; j_gene: TRBJ2-7; abundance: NA; d_gene: NA
CDR3aa: CASSLEAGGPYNEQFF; CDR3nt: TGCGCCAGCAGCTTGGAAGCGGGAGGGCCCTACAATGAGCAGTTCTTC; v_gene: TRBV5-1; j_gene: TRBJ2-1; abundance: NA; d_gene: TRBD2
CDR3aa: CASSYGGTNTGELFF; CDR3nt: TGTGCCAGCAGTTACGGGGGGACGAACACCGGGGAGCTGTTTTTT; v_gene: TRBV6-2/TRBV6-3; j_gene: TRBJ2-2; abundance: NA; d_gene: NA
CDR3aa: CASSLAPQVVWEQYF; CDR3nt: TGTGCCAGCAGCTTAGCCCCCCAGGTTGTGTGGGAGCAGTACTTC; v_gene: TRBV13; j_gene: TRBJ2-7; abundance: NA; d_gene: NA
CDR3aa: CASSVGQGGYNGELFF; CDR3nt: TGTGCCAGCAGCGTAGGACAGGGAGGGTATAACGGGGAGCTGTTTTTT; v_gene: TRBV9; j_gene: TRBJ2-2; abundance: NA; d_gene: NA
CDR3aa: CASSLLYAFNEKLFF; CDR3nt: TGTGCCAGCAGCTTATTATATGCCTTTAATGAAAAACTGTTTTTT; v_gene: TRBV5-5; j_gene: TRBJ1-4; abundance: NA; d_gene: NA
CDR3aa: CAISEFYEQYF; CDR3nt: TGTGCCATCAGTGAGTTCTACGAGCAGTACTTC; v_gene: TRBV10-3; j_gene: TRBJ2-7; abundance: NA; d_gene: NA
CDR3aa: CASSALPGLAGAPGANVLTF; CDR3nt: TGTGCCAGCAGTGCTCTACCTGGACTAGCGGGAGCTCCAGGGGCCAACGTCCTGACTTTC; v_gene: TRBV6-4; j_gene: TRBJ2-6; abundance: NA; d_gene: TRBD2
CDR3aa: CASSLQGGNQPQHF; CDR3nt: TGTGCCAGCAGTCTACAGGGTGGCAATCAGCCCCAGCATTTT; v_gene: TRBV6-5; j_gene: TRBJ1-5; abundance: NA; d_gene: NA
CDR3aa: CAWSVDSFPYEQYF; CDR3nt: TGTGCCTGGAGTGTGGACAGCTTTCCCTACGAGCAGTACTTC; v_gene: TRBV30; j_gene: TRBJ2-7; abundance: NA; d_gene: NA
CDR3aa: CASSYQLAGVGEQYF; CDR3nt: TGTGCCAGCAGTTACCAGCTAGCGGGTGTCGGCGAGCAGTACTTC; v_gene: TRBV6-2/TRBV6-3; j_gene: TRBJ2-7; abundance: few; d_gene: TRBD2
CDR3aa: CASSLIGTDTQYF; CDR3nt: TGTGCCAGCAGCTTAATCGGAACAGATACGCAGTATTTT; v_gene: TRBV7-2; j_gene: TRBJ2-3; abundance: NA; d_gene: NA
CDR3aa: CASSLLAGTSTDTQYF; CDR3nt: TGTGCCAGCAGCTTGCTAGCGGGTACGAGCACAGATACGCAGTATTTT; v_gene: TRBV7-3; j_gene: TRBJ2-3; abundance: NA; d_gene: TRBD2
CDR3aa: CASSQETWLADTDTQYF; CDR3nt: TGTGCCAGCAGCCAAGAGACCTGGCTAGCGGACACAGATACGCAGTATTTT; v_gene: TRBV3-1/TRBV3-2; j_gene: TRBJ2-3; abundance: NA; d_gene: TRBD2
CDR3aa: CASTLAGTDTQYF; CDR3nt: TGTGCCAGCACCCTAGCCGGCACAGATACGCAGTATTTT; v_gene: TRBV27; j_gene: TRBJ2-3; abundance: NA; d_gene: NA
CDR3aa: CASSTYGNEQFF; CDR3nt: TGTGCCAGCAGCACGTACGGGAATGAGCAGTTCTTC; v_gene: TRBV11-1; j_gene: TRBJ2-1; abundance: NA; d_gene: NA
CDR3aa: CASSSGLAGQETQYF; CDR3nt: TGCGCCAGCAGCTCGGGACTAGCGGGACAAGAGACCCAGTACTTC; v_gene: TRBV5-1; j_gene: TRBJ2-5; abundance: NA; d_gene: TRBD2
CDR3aa: CASSLVGGSLNYGYTF; CDR3nt: TGTGCCAGCAGCTTAGTGGGTGGTAGTCTTAACTATGGCTACACCTTC; v_gene: TRBV11-2; j_gene: TRBJ1-2; abundance: NA; d_gene: NA
CDR3aa: CASSQVTLQETQYF; CDR3nt: TGCGCCAGCAGCCAAGTGACACTACAAGAGACCCAGTACTTC; v_gene: TRBV4-1; j_gene: TRBJ2-5; abundance: NA; d_gene: NA
CDR3aa: CASSYSLSGPFYEQYF; CDR3nt: TGTGCCAGCAGTTACTCGCTGTCAGGGCCTTTTTACGAGCAGTACTTC; v_gene: TRBV6-2/TRBV6-3; j_gene: TRBJ2-7; abundance: NA; d_gene: NA
CDR3aa: CASSFGESSGANVLTF; CDR3nt: TGTGCCAGCAGCTTTGGGGAAAGCTCTGGGGCCAACGTCCTGACTTTC; v_gene: TRBV7-9; j_gene: TRBJ2-6; abundance: NA; d_gene: NA
CDR3aa: CASRQLAGGVNEQFF; CDR3nt: TGTGCCAGTAGACAGCTGGCGGGAGGGGTCAATGAGCAGTTCTTC; v_gene: TRBV19; j_gene: TRBJ2-1; abundance: NA; d_gene: TRBD2
CDR3aa: CASTLGETPYNEQFF; CDR3nt: TGTGCCAGTACCCTTGGGGAGACTCCGTACAATGAGCAGTTCTTC; v_gene: TRBV19; j_gene: TRBJ2-1; abundance: NA; d_gene: NA
CDR3aa: CATESSGYNEQFF; CDR3nt: TGTGCCACCGAGTCTAGCGGATACAATGAGCAGTTCTTC; v_gene: TRBV24-1; j_gene: TRBJ2-1; abundance: NA; d_gene: TRBD2
CDR3aa: CASSQDPFLDRGRETQYF; CDR3nt: TGCGCCAGCAGCCAAGATCCCTTTCTGGACAGGGGAAGAGAGACCCAGTACTTC; v_gene: TRBV4-1; j_gene: TRBJ2-5; abundance: NA; d_gene: TRBD1
CDR3aa: CASSLAEGALANEKLFF; CDR3nt: TGTGCCAGCAGCTTAGCTGAGGGGGCGCTGGCTAATGAAAAACTGTTTTTT; v_gene: TRBV7-2; j_gene: TRBJ1-4; abundance: NA; d_gene: TRBD1
CDR3aa: CASSVEGGSDEQYF; CDR3nt: TGTGCCAGCAGCGTCGAGGGAGGGTCGGACGAGCAGTACTTC; v_gene: TRBV9; j_gene: TRBJ2-7; abundance: NA; d_gene: TRBD2
CDR3aa: CASSLPGTGKTQYF; CDR3nt: TGTGCCAGCAGCTTACCCGGGACAGGGAAGACCCAGTACTTC; v_gene: TRBV9; j_gene: TRBJ2-5; abundance: once; d_gene: TRBD1
CDR3aa: CASSYSGLSYGYTF; CDR3nt: TGTGCCAGCAGTTACTCGGGCCTATCCTATGGCTACACCTTC; v_gene: TRBV6-5; j_gene: TRBJ1-2; abundance: NA; d_gene: NA
CDR3aa: CASSVVGQTSNQPQHF; CDR3nt: TGTGCCAGCAGCGTAGTGGGACAGACTAGCAATCAGCCCCAGCATTTT; v_gene: TRBV9; j_gene: TRBJ1-5; abundance: NA; d_gene: TRBD1
CDR3aa: CASSPRATGGQETQYF; CDR3nt: TGTGCCAGCAGCCCCCGGGCTACAGGGGGCCAAGAGACCCAGTACTTC; v_gene: TRBV9; j_gene: TRBJ2-5; abundance: NA; d_gene: TRBD1
CDR3aa: CATSRSLAGFYNEQFF; CDR3nt: TGTGCCACCAGCAGATCCCTAGCGGGATTCTACAATGAGCAGTTCTTC; v_gene: TRBV15; j_gene: TRBJ2-1; abundance: once; d_gene: TRBD2
CDR3aa: CASSAGGTYNEQFF; CDR3nt: TGTGCCAGCAGCGCGGGGGGAACCTACAATGAGCAGTTCTTC; v_gene: TRBV7-2; j_gene: TRBJ2-1; abundance: once; d_gene: TRBD2
CDR3aa: CASNSSSADTQYF; CDR3nt: TGTGCCAGCAATTCCTCTAGCGCAGATACGCAGTATTTT; v_gene: TRBV28; j_gene: TRBJ2-3; abundance: NA; d_gene: NA
CDR3aa: CASSPGTGQETQYF; CDR3nt: TGCGCCAGCAGCCCGGGGACAGGACAAGAGACCCAGTACTTC; v_gene: TRBV5-1; j_gene: TRBJ2-5; abundance: NA; d_gene: TRBD1
CDR3aa: CASSHGRGSYNEQFF; CDR3nt: TGTGCCAGCAGCCACGGCAGGGGCTCCTACAATGAGCAGTTCTTC; v_gene: TRBV3-1/TRBV3-2; j_gene: TRBJ2-1; abundance: NA; d_gene: NA
CDR3aa: CASSLGQGAGYEQYF; CDR3nt: TGCGCCAGCAGCTTGGGCCAGGGGGCAGGCTACGAGCAGTACTTC; v_gene: TRBV5-1; j_gene: TRBJ2-7; abundance: NA; d_gene: TRBD1
CDR3aa: CATSGTITASNEKLFF; CDR3nt: TGTGCCACCAGCGGGACTATTACAGCGTCTAATGAAAAACTGTTTTTT; v_gene: TRBV15; j_gene: TRBJ1-4; abundance: NA; d_gene: NA
CDR3aa: CASSIQQGATTDTQYF; CDR3nt: TGTGCCAGCAGTATTCAACAGGGGGCGACCACAGATACGCAGTATTTT; v_gene: TRBV2; j_gene: TRBJ2-3; abundance: NA; d_gene: TRBD1
CDR3aa: CASSLRDSYGYTF; CDR3nt: TGTGCCAGCAGCTTAAGGGACAGCTATGGCTACACCTTC; v_gene: TRBV11-2; j_gene: TRBJ1-2; abundance: NA; d_gene: TRBD1
CDR3aa: CASTDSGSYEQYF; CDR3nt: TGTGCCAGCACAGATAGCGGCTCCTACGAGCAGTACTTC; v_gene: TRBV12-3/TRBV12-4; j_gene: TRBJ2-7; abundance: NA; d_gene: NA
CDR3aa: CASSIDHWVSNYGYTF; CDR3nt: TGTGCCAGTAGTATAGATCATTGGGTTAGTAACTATGGCTACACCTTC; v_gene: TRBV19; j_gene: TRBJ1-2; abundance: once; d_gene: NA